These 20 T cell receptor beta chains were all obtained from the same sample, sequenced in a study of breast tumors, draining lymph nodes, adjacent tissues. Breast cancer patients provided tissue from their axillary draining lymph nodes. One entry per CDR3 protein, called by TCRdb with MiXCR from the multiplex PCR reads. The sample records roughly 130,000 distinct CDR3 sequences, just under 20% being singletons. The sequenced material came from axillary lymph node tissue. These receptors originate from a female donor with breast cancer. Some clones in this sample may be carry-over from other donors' samples.

The chain uses TRBV6-4 and TRBJ1-1; no definite D call. CDR1 and CDR2 from the germline V gene are MRHNA and SNTAGT. CDR3 length: 14 residues. The V and J ends lost 4 bases and 1 base respectively, with 10 bases between them. The chain's CDR3 is CASSVRAGNTEAFF. CDR3 coding DNA: TGTGCCAGCAGTGTGAGGGCAGGGAACACTGAAGCTTTCTTT.

This clonotype was recorded at least ten times. The genes are TRBV6-1 and TRBJ1-3; D is possibly TRBD1 (5 bases). This CDR3 contains 15 residues. The V and J ends lost 3 bases and 0 bases respectively, with 9 bases between them. Germline V gene sequence: CDR1 MNHNS, CDR2 SASEGT. CDR3 bases: TGTGCCAGCAGTGAGTTCGACAGCTCTGGAAACACCATATATTTT. It codes for CASSEFDSSGNTIYF.

Comments on this clonotype: This may stem from a read error, because a much larger clone lies one nucleotide away. The chain uses TRBV4-1 and TRBJ2-3; possibly TRBD1 for D (7 bases). Trimming removed 3 bases from V and 2 bases from J, with 12 bases in between. CDR1 is MGHRA and CDR2 is YSYEKL in the germline V gene. The length of the CDR3 is 15 residues. CDR3 loop: CASSHSRGDTDTQYF. Written as DNA, the CDR3 is TGCGCCAGCAGCCATAGCAGGGGGGACACAGATACGCAGTATTTT.

This clonotype was counted many times. This sequence joins TRBV19 and TRBJ1-2; 12 bases are shared with TRBD1. The CDR3 loop spans 18 amino acids. Germline V gene data show CDR1 as LNHDA and CDR2 as SQIVND (reference sequence). Germline trimming cut 5 bases from V and 3 bases from J; bases unmatched to any gene: 13. This chain's CDR3 is CASSGRPGQGAGDYGYTF. The CDR3 nucleotides read TGTGCCAGTAGTGGACGACCGGGACAGGGGGCAGGGGACTATGGCTACACCTTC.

In its sample, this clonotype was seen many times. The chain has TRBV4-1 and TRBJ2-1, with 9 bases lining up with TRBD1. J was trimmed by 4 bases and V by 1 base; bases with no gene match: 2. The CDR3 extends over 15 amino acids. The germline CDR1 and CDR2 sequences are MGHRA and YSYEKL. The CDR3 region has the DNA TGCGCCAGCAGCCAAGCGGGACAGGGATACAATGAGCAGTTCTTC. This translates into CASSQAGQGYNEQFF.

For this clonotype: Possible read error: a much larger clone is one base away. The chain joins TRBV9 to TRBJ2-1; D remains unclear. Trimming stripped 0 bases from V and 8 bases from J, with 12 bases between. This CDR3 region has 14 residues. CDR1 SGDLS and CDR2 YYNGEE come from the germline V gene. The CDR3 DNA reads as TGTGCCAGCAGCGTAGATTTGGGTTCCGATGAGCAGTTCTTC. This sequence encodes CASSVDLGSDEQFF.

This clonotype occurred many times. The chain uses TRBV20-1 and TRBJ2-7; tentative D call: TRBD1 (5 bases). Trimming took off 2 bases at V and 2 bases at J, with 10 bases between the two ends. Germline V gene lookup returns CDR1 DFQATT and CDR2 SNEGSKA (reference sequence). CDR3 length equals 13 residues. This CDR3 reads CSARLPGTYEQYF. DNA for the CDR3: TGCAGTGCTAGATTGCCAGGGACCTACGAGCAGTACTTC.

On this clonotype: This clone may be a read error of a much larger clone one base away. The gene calls are TRBV19 and TRBJ1-2; D uncertain. Germline lookup yields CDR1 LNHDA and CDR2 SQIVND (reference sequence). The CDR3 runs to 17 residues. The CDR3 loop is CASSLEPTELLNYGYAF. CDR3 bases: TGTGCCAGTAGTTTAGAACCGACGGAGCTCCTTAACTATGGCTACGCCTTC.

In its sample, this clonotype was seen many times. V usage is TRBV19 and J usage is TRBJ2-7; tentatively, D is TRBD2 (6 bases). The CDR3 spans 13 residues. In germline, CDR1 is LNHDA, CDR2 SQIVND (reference sequence). V lost 6 bases and J lost 2, with 11 bases in between. This chain's CDR3 is CASSLGLPYEQYF. The CDR3 region has the DNA TGTGCCAGTAGCCTGGGACTTCCCTACGAGCAGTACTTC.

The table lists this clonotype with many counts. The chain recombines TRBV5-8 with TRBJ1-2; D might be TRBD1 (5 bases). This CDR3 is 13 amino acids long. CDR1 SGHTS and CDR2 YDEGEE come from the germline V gene. V was pared by 0 bases and J by 8 bases, with 11 bases between. The CDR3 sequence: CASSLAGGGGYTF. The CDR3 DNA reads as TGTGCCAGCAGCTTGGCCGGGGGGGGAGGCTACACCTTC.

This clonotype was picked up many times. This rearrangement joins TRBV4-1 to TRBJ2-5; 7 bases line up with TRBD1. Germline V gives CDR1 MGHRA, CDR2 YSYEKL. V lost 3 bases to trimming and J lost 5 bases; unmatched junction nucleotides: 12. The CDR3 length is 16 residues. For the CDR3, the DNA is TGCGCCAGCAGCCACCGCCATGACAGGGTGGCGGAGACCCAGTACTTC. Its translation is CASSHRHDRVAETQYF.

This clonotype has ten or more counts. The V and J genes are TRBV12-3 or TRBV12-4 and TRBJ1-5; D unresolved. The CDR3 is made up of 15 amino acids. Trimming removed 6 bases from V and 5 bases from J, with 17 bases in between. This CDR3 reads CASRAKAMDDQPQHF. The CDR3 DNA sequence: TGTGCCAGCAGGGCGAAGGCAATGGACGATCAGCCCCAGCATTTT.

This clonotype was counted at least ten times. The V call is TRBV9, the J call TRBJ1-6; D gene ambiguous. Germline values: CDR1 SGDLS, CDR2 YYNGEE. Between the trimmed V and J ends, which lost 0 bases and 8 bases, there was a span of 6 bases. The CDR3 is made up of 13 amino acids. This chain's CDR3 is CASSVEVDSPLHF. In DNA form, the CDR3 reads TGTGCCAGCAGCGTAGAGGTAGATTCACCCCTCCACTTT.

The sample holds many counts of this clonotype. The chain is built from TRBV5-6 and TRBJ2-3, with 16 bases aligning to TRBD2. This CDR3 spans 20 amino acids. V gave up 3 bases and J gave up 1 base; unmatched junction bases: 11. Germline CDR1 reads SGHDT; CDR2 reads YYEEEE. CDR3 bases: TGTGCCAGCAGCTCCCCTCCGGGACTAGCGGGGGGGCTTCGCACAGATACGCAGTATTTT. Protein sequence: CASSSPPGLAGGLRTDTQYF.

Points on this clonotype: A read error may be the cause here, since a much bigger clone is one base away. The chain is built from TRBV25-1 and TRBJ2-2; possibly TRBD2 for D (5 bases). The germline CDR1 and CDR2 sequences are MGHDK and SYGVNS. CDR3 length: 12 amino acids. The CDR3, as DNA: TGTGCCCGCAGTGAGGGTTTCGGGGAGCTGTTTTTT. It is translated as CARSEGFGELFF.

In this sample, this clonotype turned up a few times. The chain carries TRBV28 and TRBJ2-1; TRBD2 aligns across 10 bases. Germline V gene data show CDR1 as MDHEN and CDR2 as SYDVKM. The ends lost 6 bases at V and 10 bases at J; junction bases unmatched: 9. The CDR3 is 14 residues long. In DNA form, the CDR3 reads TGTGCCAGCAGAATAGCGGGAGGTAACGAAGAGCAGTTCTTC. As protein: CASRIAGGNEEQFF.

This clonotype has ten or more counts. This chain uses TRBV11-2 with TRBJ2-3; tentatively, D is TRBD1 (6 bases). CDR1 and CDR2 (germline): SGHAT, FQNNGV. This CDR3 region has 15 residues. The V end was cut by 5 bases, the J end by 2 bases, with 14 bases between. The CDR3 sequence is CASSQQGRFTDTQYF. In DNA form, the CDR3 reads TGTGCCAGCAGCCAACAGGGCCGATTCACAGATACGCAGTATTTT.

Note on this clonotype: This may be a read error, as it is one base from a much larger clone. This chain links TRBV12-3 or TRBV12-4 with TRBJ2-3; weak D call: TRBD1 (6 bases). The CDR3 spans 15 residues. CDR3 DNA: TGTGCCAGCAGTTCCCGACAGGCGGCGACAGATACGCAGTGTTTT. This gives the protein CASSSRQAATDTQCF.

This clonotype was counted ten times or more. The V call is TRBV4-2, the J call TRBJ2-5; the D gene is possibly TRBD2 (6 bases). Deletions cut 5 bases from V and 5 bases from J, with 9 bases between. The CDR3 runs to 12 residues. Germline V gene lookup returns CDR1 LGHNA and CDR2 YNFKEQ. CDR3 nucleotides: TGTGCCAGCAGCGCTAGCGTCGAGACCCAGTACTTC. It codes for CASSASVETQYF.

This clonotype was seen many times. V gene TRBV20-1 combines with J gene TRBJ2-1; D is undetermined. Trimming pared 3 bases from V and 3 bases from J, leaving 6 bases between. The germline CDR1 and CDR2 sequences are DFQATT and SNEGSKA (reference sequence). The CDR3 covers 12 residues. CDR3 region: CSASLHYNEQFF. CDR3 DNA: TGCAGTGCTAGCTTACACTACAATGAGCAGTTCTTC.